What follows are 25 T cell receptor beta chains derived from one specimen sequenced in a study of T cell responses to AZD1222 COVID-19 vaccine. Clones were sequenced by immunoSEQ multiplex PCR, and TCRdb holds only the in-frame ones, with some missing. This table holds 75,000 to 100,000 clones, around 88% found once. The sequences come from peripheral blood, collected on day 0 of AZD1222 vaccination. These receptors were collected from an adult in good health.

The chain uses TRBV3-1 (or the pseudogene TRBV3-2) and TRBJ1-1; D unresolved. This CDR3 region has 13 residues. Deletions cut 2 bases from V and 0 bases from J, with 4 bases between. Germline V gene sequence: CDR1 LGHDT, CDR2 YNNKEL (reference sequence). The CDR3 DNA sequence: TGTGCCAGCAGCCAAATAGTGAACACTGAAGCTTTCTTT. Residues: CASSQIVNTEAFF.

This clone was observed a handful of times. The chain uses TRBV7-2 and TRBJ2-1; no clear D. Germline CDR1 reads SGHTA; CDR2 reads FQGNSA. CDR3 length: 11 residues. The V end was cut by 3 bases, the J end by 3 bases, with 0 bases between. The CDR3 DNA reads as TGTGCCAGCAGCTTCTACAATGAGCAGTTCTTC. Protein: CASSFYNEQFF.

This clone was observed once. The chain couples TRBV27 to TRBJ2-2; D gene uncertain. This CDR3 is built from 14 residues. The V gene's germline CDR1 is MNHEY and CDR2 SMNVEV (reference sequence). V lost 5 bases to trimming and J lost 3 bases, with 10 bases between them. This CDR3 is CASSLRRDTGELFF. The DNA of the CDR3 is TGTGCCAGCAGTCTCCGTAGGGACACCGGGGAGCTGTTTTTT.

For the CDR3, the DNA is TGTGCCAGCGCTCCGGGACCCCAGCAAGGGACGCAGTATTTT. Residues: CASAPGPQQGTQYF. The chain recombines TRBV11-2 with TRBJ2-3; the D gene could be TRBD1 or TRBD2 (5 bases each). Germline V gene lookup returns CDR1 SGHAT and CDR2 FQNNGV. This CDR3 has 14 residues. Deletions cut 8 bases from V and 9 bases from J, with 21 bases between. The full variable domain, in which reference TRBV11-2 and TRBJ2-3 provide the parts outside the CDR3, is EAGVAQSPRYKIIEKRQSVAFWCNPISGHATLYWYQQILGQGPKLLIQFQNNGVVDDSQLPKDRFSAERLKGVDSTLKIQPAKLEDSAVYLCASAPGPQQGTQYFGPGTRLTVL.

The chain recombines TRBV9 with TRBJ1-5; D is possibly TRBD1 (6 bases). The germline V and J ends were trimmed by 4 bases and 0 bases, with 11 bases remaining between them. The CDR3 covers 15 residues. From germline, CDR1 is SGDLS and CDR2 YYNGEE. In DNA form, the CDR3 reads TGTGCCAGCAGCCCGACAGGCGATAGCAATCAGCCCCAGCATTTT. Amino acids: CASSPTGDSNQPQHF.

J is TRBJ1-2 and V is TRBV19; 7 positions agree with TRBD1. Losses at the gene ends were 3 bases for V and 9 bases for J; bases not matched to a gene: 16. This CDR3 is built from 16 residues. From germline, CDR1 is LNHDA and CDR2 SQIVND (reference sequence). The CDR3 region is CASSMEGQAAGYRYTF. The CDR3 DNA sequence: TGTGCCAGTAGTATGGAAGGACAGGCGGCCGGTTATCGCTACACCTTC.

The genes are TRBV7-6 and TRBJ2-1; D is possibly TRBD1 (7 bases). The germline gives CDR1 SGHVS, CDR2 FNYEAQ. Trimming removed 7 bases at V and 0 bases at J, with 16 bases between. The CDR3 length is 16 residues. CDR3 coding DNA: TGTGCCAGCAACTCAGGGGGGAGCCACTCCTACAATGAGCAGTTCTTC. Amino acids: CASNSGGSHSYNEQFF. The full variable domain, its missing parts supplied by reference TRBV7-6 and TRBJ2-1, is GAGVSQSPRYKVTKRGQDVALRCDPISGHVSLYWYRQALGQGPEFLTYFNYEAQQDKSGLPNDRFSAERPEGSISTLTIQRTEQRDSAMYRCASNSGGSHSYNEQFFGPGTRLTVL.

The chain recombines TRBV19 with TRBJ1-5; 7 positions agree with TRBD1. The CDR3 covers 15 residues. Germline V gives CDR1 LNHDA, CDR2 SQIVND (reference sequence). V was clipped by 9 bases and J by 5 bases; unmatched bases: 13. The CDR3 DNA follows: TGTGCCAGCAGACCCCGGTGGGACAGTTATCAGCCCCAGCATTTT. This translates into CASRPRWDSYQPQHF.

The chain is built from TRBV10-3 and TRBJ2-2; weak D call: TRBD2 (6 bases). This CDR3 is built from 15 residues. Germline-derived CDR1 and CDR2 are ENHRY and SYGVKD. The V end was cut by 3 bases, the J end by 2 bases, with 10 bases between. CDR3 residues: CAISDVGGNTGELFF. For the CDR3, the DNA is TGTGCCATCAGTGACGTCGGGGGTAACACCGGGGAGCTGTTTTTT.

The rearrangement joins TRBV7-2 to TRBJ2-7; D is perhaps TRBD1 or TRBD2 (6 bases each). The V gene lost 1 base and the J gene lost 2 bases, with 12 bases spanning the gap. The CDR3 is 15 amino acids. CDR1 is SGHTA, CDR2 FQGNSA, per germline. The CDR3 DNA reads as TGTGCCAGCAGCTTAGGGTGGGGGGCCCCCTACGAGCAGTACTTC. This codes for CASSLGWGAPYEQYF. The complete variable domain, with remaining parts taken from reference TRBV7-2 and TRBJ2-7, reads GAGVSQSPSNKVTEKGKDVELRCDPISGHTALYWYRQSLGQGLEFLIYFQGNSAPDKSGLPSDRFSAERTGGSVSTLTIQRTQQEDSAVYLCASSLGWGAPYEQYFGPGTRLTVT.

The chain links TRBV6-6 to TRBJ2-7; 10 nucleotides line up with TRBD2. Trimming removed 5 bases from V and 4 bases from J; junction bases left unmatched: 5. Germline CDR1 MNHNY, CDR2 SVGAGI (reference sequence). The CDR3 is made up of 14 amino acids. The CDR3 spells CASSPRLAGYEQYF. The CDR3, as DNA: TGTGCCAGCAGTCCTCGACTAGCGGGTTACGAGCAGTACTTC.

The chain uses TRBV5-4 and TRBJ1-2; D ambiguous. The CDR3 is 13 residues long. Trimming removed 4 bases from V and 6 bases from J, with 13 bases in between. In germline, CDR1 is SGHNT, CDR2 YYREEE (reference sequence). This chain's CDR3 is CASSRADRHGYTF. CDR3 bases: TGTGCCAGCAGCCGGGCCGATCGGCATGGCTACACCTTC.

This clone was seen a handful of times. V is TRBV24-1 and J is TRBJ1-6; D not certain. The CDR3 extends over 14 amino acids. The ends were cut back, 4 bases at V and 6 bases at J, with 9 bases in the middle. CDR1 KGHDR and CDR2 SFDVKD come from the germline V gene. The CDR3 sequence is CATSDTTTNSPLHF. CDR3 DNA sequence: TGTGCCACCAGTGACACAACCACTAATTCACCCCTCCACTTT.

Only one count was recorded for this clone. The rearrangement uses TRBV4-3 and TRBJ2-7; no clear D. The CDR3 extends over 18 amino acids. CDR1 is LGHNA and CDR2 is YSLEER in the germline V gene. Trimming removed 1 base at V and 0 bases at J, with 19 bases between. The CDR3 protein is CASSQGVPGPTVSYEQYF. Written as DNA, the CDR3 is TGCGCCAGCAGCCAAGGGGTACCAGGACCCACCGTCTCCTACGAGCAGTACTTC.

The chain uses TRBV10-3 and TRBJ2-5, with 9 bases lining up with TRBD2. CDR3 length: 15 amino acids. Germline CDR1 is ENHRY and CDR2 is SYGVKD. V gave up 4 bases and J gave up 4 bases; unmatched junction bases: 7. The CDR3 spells CAISGGLAVGETQYF. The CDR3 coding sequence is TGTGCCATCAGTGGGGGACTAGCAGTCGGAGAGACCCAGTACTTC.

CDR3 loop: CASELGQGNSPLHF. Here the CDR3 DNA reads TGTGCCAGCGAATTGGGACAGGGGAATTCACCCCTCCACTTT. This chain connects TRBV19 to TRBJ1-6; the match to TRBD1 covers 10 bases. The J segment lost 7 bases and the V segment lost 9 bases, leaving 6 bases of the junction unmatched. Germline V lookup: CDR1 LNHDA, CDR2 SQIVND (reference sequence). This CDR3 has 14 residues.

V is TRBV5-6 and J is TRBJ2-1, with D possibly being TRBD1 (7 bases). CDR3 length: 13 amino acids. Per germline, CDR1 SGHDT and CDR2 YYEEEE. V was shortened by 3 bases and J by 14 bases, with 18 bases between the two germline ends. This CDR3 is CASSWVEGAGEFF. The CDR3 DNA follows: TGTGCCAGCAGCTGGGTGGAGGGGGCGGGCGAGTTCTTC.

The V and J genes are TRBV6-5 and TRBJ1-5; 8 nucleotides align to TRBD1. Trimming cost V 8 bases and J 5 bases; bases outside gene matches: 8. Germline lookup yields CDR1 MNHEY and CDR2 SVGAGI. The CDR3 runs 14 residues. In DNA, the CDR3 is TGTGCCAGCCCATACAGGGGGGCGGATCAGCCCCAGCATTTT. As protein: CASPYRGADQPQHF.

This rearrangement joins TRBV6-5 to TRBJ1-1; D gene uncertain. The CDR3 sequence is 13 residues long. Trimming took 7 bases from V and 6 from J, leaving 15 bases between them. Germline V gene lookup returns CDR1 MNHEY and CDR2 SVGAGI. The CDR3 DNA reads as TGTGCCAGCACGATGGATCGTAGGGCTGAAGCTTTCTTT. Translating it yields CASTMDRRAEAFF.

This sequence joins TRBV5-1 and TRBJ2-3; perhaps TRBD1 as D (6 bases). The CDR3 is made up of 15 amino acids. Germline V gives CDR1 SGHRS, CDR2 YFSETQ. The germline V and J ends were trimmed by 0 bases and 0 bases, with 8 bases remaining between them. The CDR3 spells CASSLGTASTDTQYF. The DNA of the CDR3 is TGCGCCAGCAGCTTGGGGACAGCTAGCACAGATACGCAGTATTTT.

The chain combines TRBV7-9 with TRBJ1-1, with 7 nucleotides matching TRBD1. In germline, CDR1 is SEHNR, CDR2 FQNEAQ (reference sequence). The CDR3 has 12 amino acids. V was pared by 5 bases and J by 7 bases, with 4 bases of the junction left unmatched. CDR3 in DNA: TGTGCCAGCAGCCGGGACAGTTTTGAAGCTTTCTTT. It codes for CASSRDSFEAFF.

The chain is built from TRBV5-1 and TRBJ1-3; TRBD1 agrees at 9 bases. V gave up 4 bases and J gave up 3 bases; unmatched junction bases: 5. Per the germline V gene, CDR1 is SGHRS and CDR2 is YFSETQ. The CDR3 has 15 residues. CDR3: CASSPQGASGNTIYF. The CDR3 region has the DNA TGCGCCAGCAGCCCACAGGGGGCGAGTGGAAACACCATATATTTT.

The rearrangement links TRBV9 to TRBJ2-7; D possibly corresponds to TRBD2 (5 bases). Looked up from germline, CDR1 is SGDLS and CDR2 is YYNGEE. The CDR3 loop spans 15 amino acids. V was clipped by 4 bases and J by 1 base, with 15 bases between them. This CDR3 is CASSPDYQTSYEQYF. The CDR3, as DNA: TGTGCCAGCAGCCCCGACTACCAAACTTCCTACGAGCAGTACTTC.

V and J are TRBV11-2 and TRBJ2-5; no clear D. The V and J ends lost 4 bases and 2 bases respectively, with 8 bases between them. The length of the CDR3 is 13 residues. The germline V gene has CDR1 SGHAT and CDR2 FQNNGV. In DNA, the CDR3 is TGTGCCAGCAGCTCCGGTCGACAAGAGACCCAGTACTTC. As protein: CASSSGRQETQYF.

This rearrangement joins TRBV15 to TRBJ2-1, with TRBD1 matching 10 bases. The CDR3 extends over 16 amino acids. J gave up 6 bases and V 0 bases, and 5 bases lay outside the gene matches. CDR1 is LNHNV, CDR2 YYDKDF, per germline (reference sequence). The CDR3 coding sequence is TGTGCCACCAGCAGAGATCTCTGGACAGGGGGCAATGAGCAGTTCTTC. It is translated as CATSRDLWTGGNEQFF.